The clone carrying this T cell receptor beta chain was observed at least ten times. Its antigen is unidentified. Trimming pared 8 bases from V and 4 bases from J, leaving 14 bases between. The V gene's germline CDR1 is SGHVS and CDR2 FNYEAQ. The CDR3 totals 13 residues. This specimen belongs to a study of T cell repertoires in cytomegalovirus infection. Study at large: Public TCR beta signatures indicated both CMV infection and matching HLA type.

Broader study findings: Ex vivo responses were dominated by HLA-C-restricted CMV-specific TCR beta clonotypes.

TCRdb re-called the reads through MiXCR, storing one row per CDR3 protein. The sample holds some 700,000 distinct CDR3 sequences, about 40% seen once. Sequencing used PBMCs. This chain links TRBV7-6 with TRBJ1-1, with D tentatively TRBD1 (6 bases). The receptor was derived from a human donor in good health (CMV status not recorded). Some clones in this sample may be carry-over from other donors' samples. CDR3: CASAGRGGTEAFF. The CDR3 nucleotides read TGTGCCAGCGCTGGAAGGGGGGGCACTGAAGCTTTCTTT. Full variable domain (outside the CDR3, taken from reference TRBV7-6 and TRBJ1-1): GAGVSQSPRYKVTKRGQDVALRCDPISGHVSLYWYRQALGQGPEFLTYFNYEAQQDKSGLPNDRFSAERPEGSISTLTIQRTEQRDSAMYRCASAGRGGTEAFFGQGTRLTVV.